The next 15 T cell receptor beta chains were all read from a single sample in a study of shared T cell receptors in the human thymus. This table comes from immunoSEQ multiplex PCR, and its TCRdb copy is limited to in-frame clones, with some not included. This table holds some 700,000 clones, 70% to 90% found once. This same sample was also taken into another study, of human thymus T cells.

The source material was thymocytes. Source of these receptors: a girl under three years old with a congenital heart defect.

The chain carries TRBV6-1 and TRBJ2-5; TRBD2 aligns across 11 bases. V lost 3 bases and J lost 2; bases outside the gene matches: 14. Germline V lookup: CDR1 MNHNS, CDR2 SASEGT. This CDR3 has 19 residues. CDR3 sequence: CASSDLSSGGSGLQETQYF. The CDR3 region has the DNA TGTGCCAGCAGTGACCTTTCTAGCGGGGGGTCAGGATTGCAAGAGACCCAGTACTTC.

The chain uses TRBV5-6 and TRBJ1-1; D uncertain. CDR1 is SGHDT, CDR2 YYEEEE, per germline. The CDR3 has 15 residues. V lost 1 base and J 0 bases, leaving 10 bases between the germline ends. The CDR3 DNA sequence: TGTGCCAGCAGCTTGAGCCCTGCCATGAACACTGAAGCTTTCTTT. Translated: CASSLSPAMNTEAFF.

DNA for the CDR3: TGTGCCAGCAGCTTCTTAAATTCACCCCTCCACTTT. Its translation is CASSFLNSPLHF. V is TRBV7-9 and J is TRBJ1-6; D gene ambiguous. V was cut by 3 bases and J by 7 bases, with 4 bases left in between. The V gene's germline CDR1 is SEHNR and CDR2 FQNEAQ (reference sequence). The CDR3 runs 12 residues.

This clone was observed a few times. The chain employs TRBV4-1 and TRBJ2-1; the D gene is possibly TRBD2 (7 bases). This CDR3 has 15 residues. Trimming took off 4 bases at V and 7 bases at J, with 17 bases between the two ends. Germline lookup yields CDR1 MGHRA and CDR2 YSYEKL. The chain's CDR3 is CASSRRRGRRNEQFF. The CDR3 coding sequence is TGCGCCAGCAGCCGCAGGCGGGGGCGGCGGAATGAGCAGTTCTTC.

The V call is TRBV19, the J call TRBJ2-7; the D is unclear. The CDR3 loop spans 17 amino acids. CDR1 is LNHDA, CDR2 SQIVND, per germline (reference sequence). V shed 0 bases and J shed 2 bases, with 17 bases lying between them. The CDR3 region has the DNA TGTGCCAGTAGTATAGATGGCAAGTTCCTTCCCACCTACGAGCAGTACTTC. Translating gives CASSIDGKFLPTYEQYF.

As to this clone: The junction shows a germline mismatch at one end, possibly a read error. The rearrangement joins TRBV7-7 to TRBJ2-1; 10 bases fit TRBD1. This CDR3 has 16 residues. The germline V gene encodes CDR1 SSHAT and CDR2 FNYEAQ (reference sequence). CDR3 region: CASRQTGGRSYNEQFF. The DNA of the CDR3 is TGTGCTAGCAGGCAGACAGGGGGCAGGTCCTACAATGAGCAGTTCTTC.

The rearrangement uses TRBV5-6 and TRBJ1-6; 7 bases align to TRBD1. The J segment lost 9 bases and the V segment lost 1 base, leaving 7 bases of the junction unmatched. Germline-derived CDR1 and CDR2 are SGHDT and YYEEEE. The CDR3 contains 15 residues. The CDR3 protein is CASSLPGNRGSPLHF. The CDR3 DNA reads as TGTGCCAGCAGCTTGCCCGGAAACAGGGGTTCACCCCTCCACTTT.

The rearrangement uses TRBV10-2 and TRBJ2-5; D possibly corresponds to TRBD2 (5 bases). Germline loops: CDR1 WSHSY, CDR2 SAAADI. The CDR3 totals 12 residues. Trimming pared 8 bases from V and 5 bases from J, leaving 12 bases between. The CDR3 region is CASLEGRETQYF. For the CDR3, the DNA is TGCGCCAGCCTCGAGGGTCGGGAGACCCAGTACTTC.

V is TRBV11-2 and J is TRBJ2-7, with 7 bases aligning to TRBD1. The CDR3 runs 17 residues. The germline gives CDR1 SGHAT, CDR2 FQNNGV. J lost 0 bases, V lost 0 bases, and 8 bases had no gene match. The CDR3 sequence is CASSLEIGGSLSYEQYF. The DNA for the CDR3 is TGTGCCAGCAGCTTAGAAATAGGGGGCTCTCTCTCCTACGAGCAGTACTTC.

The chain uses TRBV27 and TRBJ2-1; 7 positions match TRBD1. Trimming removed 7 bases from V and 0 bases from J; junction bases left unmatched: 3. Germline V CDR1 and CDR2: MNHEY, SMNVEV (reference sequence). The CDR3 is 14 amino acids. The DNA for the CDR3 is TGTGCCAGCACCCAGGGGGTCTCCTACAATGAGCAGTTCTTC. This codes for CASTQGVSYNEQFF.

The CDR3 reads CATSASGTNHRTEQFF. The CDR3 DNA follows: TGTGCCACCAGCGCCTCCGGGACAAACCACCGGACTGAGCAGTTCTTC. The V gene is TRBV15, the J gene TRBJ2-1; tentative D call: TRBD1 (6 bases). Germline CDR1 and CDR2: LNHNV and YYDKDF (reference sequence). This CDR3 has 16 residues. V was shortened by 5 bases and J by 9 bases, with 23 bases between the two germline ends.

The chain uses TRBV6-1 and TRBJ2-4; no clear D. The ends were cut back, 5 bases at V and 2 bases at J, with 13 bases in the middle. The length of the CDR3 is 15 residues. Germline V CDR1 and CDR2: MNHNS, SASEGT. The CDR3 loop is CASSSLTVPKNIQYF. The CDR3 DNA reads as TGTGCCAGCAGTTCACTTACAGTCCCCAAAAACATTCAGTACTTC.

The chain joins TRBV9 to TRBJ1-1; a weak D match, TRBD1 (5 bases). The CDR3 totals 14 residues. V was clipped by 4 bases and J by 7 bases, with 17 bases between them. Germline CDR1 reads SGDLS; CDR2 reads YYNGEE. This CDR3 is CASSSGGASREAFF. The CDR3 DNA follows: TGTGCCAGCAGCTCCGGAGGGGCCAGCCGTGAAGCTTTCTTT.

The CDR3 DNA follows: TGTGCCAGCAGCTTAGCACAGGTTTACTATGGCTACACCTTC. Its protein is CASSLAQVYYGYTF. The rearrangement uses TRBV7-9 and TRBJ1-2, with D perhaps TRBD1 (5 bases). Germline-derived CDR1 and CDR2 are SEHNR and FQNEAQ (reference sequence). V shed 0 bases and J shed 3 bases, with 8 bases lying between them. The CDR3 loop spans 14 amino acids. Filled out from reference TRBV7-9 and TRBJ1-2, the complete variable domain reads DTGVSQNPRHKITKRGQNVTFRCDPISEHNRLYWYRQTLGQGPEFLTYFQNEAQLEKSRLLSDRFSAERPKGSFSTLEIQRTEQGDSAMYLCASSLAQVYYGYTFGSGTRLTVV.

This chain uses TRBV4-3 with TRBJ2-3, with a tentative D call TRBD2 (7 bases). Germline CDR1 reads LGHNA; CDR2 reads YSLEER. Trimming cost V 9 bases and J 9 bases, with 22 bases left between them. CDR3 length: 14 amino acids. CDR3 protein: CASSSGGGGRTQYF. CDR3 DNA: TGCGCCAGTTCATCAGGCGGGGGCGGGCGAACGCAGTATTTT.